The 19 T cell receptor beta chains presented below share a single source sample, sequenced in a study of Ad26.COV2.S vaccination and SARS-CoV-2 variants. Clones were read by immunoSEQ multiplex PCR, and TCRdb kept only the in-frame ones, dropping some. The table has 200,000 to 300,000 clones, roughly 88% seen once. The treatment: around 19 received Ad26.COV2.S at low or high dose, single or two shots; 5 received placebo; per-sample allocation not given. Collection of the samples took place on day 63 after the first injection of vaccine or placebo. Sequences were derived from peripheral blood, sampled in a trial of Ad26.COV2.S vaccine versus placebo. The receptor source for this set is a person aged 18-60 years who received the Ad26.COV2.S COVID-19 vaccine or a placebo.

The chain links TRBV7-2 to TRBJ2-1; D is possibly TRBD2 (5 bases). The CDR3 contains 15 residues. Germline CDR1 reads SGHTA; CDR2 reads FQGNSA. V was clipped by 5 bases and J by 2 bases, with 13 bases between them. Here the CDR3 DNA reads TGTGCCAGCAGCCCCCGGGAAGGGCCCTACAATGAGCAGTTCTTC. Translation gives CASSPREGPYNEQFF.

The CDR3 reads CASSPQARSYEQYF. Written as DNA, the CDR3 is TGTGCCAGCTCACCACAGGCGCGCTCCTACGAGCAGTACTTC. The chain combines TRBV18 with TRBJ2-7; D is undetermined. Germline-derived CDR1 and CDR2 are KGHSH and LQKENI. The length of the CDR3 is 14 residues. The V end was cut by 1 base, the J end by 0 bases, with 7 bases between.

This clone has only one observation. The rearrangement uses TRBV9 and TRBJ2-1; a possible D gene is TRBD1 (6 bases). Trimming cost V 0 bases and J 5 bases, with 15 bases left between them. CDR3 length: 16 residues. Germline V gives CDR1 SGDLS, CDR2 YYNGEE. CDR3 in DNA: TGTGCCAGCAGCGTAGCCCCACAGGGTGGGGACAATGAGCAGTTCTTC. Its protein product is CASSVAPQGGDNEQFF.

The chain is built from TRBV3-1 (or the pseudogene TRBV3-2) and TRBJ2-2, with D unclear. The germline V gene encodes CDR1 LGHDT and CDR2 YNNKEL (reference sequence). The CDR3 consists of 17 residues. The ends were cut back, 4 bases at V and 6 bases at J, with 21 bases in the middle. The CDR3 sequence is CASSRENDPFIAGELFF. CDR3 nucleotide sequence: TGTGCCAGCAGCCGGGAAAACGACCCATTTATCGCCGGGGAGCTGTTTTTT.

The genes are TRBV27 and TRBJ2-3, with 8 bases identical to TRBD2. This CDR3 has 17 residues. The germline CDR1 and CDR2 sequences are MNHEY and SMNVEV (reference sequence). V lost 10 bases and J lost 3; bases outside the gene matches: 18. CDR3 in amino acids: CATHGDVELAGTDTQYF. The CDR3 nucleotides are TGTGCCACCCATGGAGACGTTGAGTTAGCGGGAACAGATACGCAGTATTTT.

The V and J genes are TRBV6-5 and TRBJ2-1; tentative D call: TRBD1 (5 bases). Trimming shortened V by 0 bases and J by 1 base, and 7 bases separated the two germline ends. Germline CDR1 and CDR2: MNHEY and SVGAGI. This CDR3 has 15 residues. The CDR3 DNA reads TGTGCCAGCAGTTACTCAAGGGGTTCCTACAATGAGCAGTTCTTC. Its translation: CASSYSRGSYNEQFF.

V and J are TRBV16 and TRBJ2-1, with 15 bases fitting TRBD2. CDR1 is KGHSY and CDR2 is FQNENV in the germline V gene. The CDR3 consists of 14 residues. After removal of 3 bases from V and 15 bases from J, the junction contained 6 bases not matched to a gene. The CDR3 reads CASSQRTSGRVPFF. CDR3 coding DNA: TGTGCCAGCAGCCAGAGGACTAGCGGGAGGGTACCGTTCTTC.

The chain has TRBV7-3 and TRBJ2-1; D is undetermined. Trimming took 2 bases from V and 6 from J, leaving 14 bases between them. In germline, CDR1 is SGHTA, CDR2 FQGTGA. The CDR3 has 15 residues. The chain's CDR3 is CASSLFTGNLNEQFF. CDR3 nucleotides: TGTGCCAGCAGCTTATTCACTGGTAACCTCAATGAGCAGTTCTTC.

The chain combines TRBV14 with TRBJ2-7; D is unclear. This CDR3 has 13 amino acids. V was clipped by 4 bases and J by 9 bases, with 16 bases between them. Germline lookup yields CDR1 SGHDN and CDR2 FVKESK. CDR3 in DNA: TGTGCCAGCAGCCCCGGACCCGGCCTACGGCAGTACTTC. Translated, it gives CASSPGPGLRQYF.

V is TRBV28 and J is TRBJ1-3; 7 nucleotides align to TRBD1. CDR3 length equals 16 residues. Per germline, CDR1 MDHEN and CDR2 SYDVKM. After removal of 6 bases from V and 2 bases from J, the junction contained 10 bases not matched to a gene. The CDR3 coding sequence is TGTGCCAGCAGCGAATGGGAGGGGGCAGCTGGAAACACCATATATTTT. The encoded protein is CASSEWEGAAGNTIYF.

The V and J genes are TRBV19 and TRBJ2-7; either TRBD1 or TRBD2 may fit D (5 bases each). CDR1 is LNHDA and CDR2 is SQIVND in the germline V gene (reference sequence). The ends were cut back, 0 bases at V and 1 base at J, with 10 bases in the middle. This CDR3 contains 15 residues. The CDR3 loop is CASSIEGRTSYEQYF. CDR3 bases: TGTGCCAGTAGTATAGAGGGACGCACGTCCTACGAGCAGTACTTC.

The chain recombines TRBV30 with TRBJ1-1, with 8 nucleotides matching TRBD1. The ends lost 1 base at V and 1 base at J; junction bases unmatched: 11. This CDR3 spans 17 amino acids. In germline, CDR1 is GTSNPN, CDR2 SVGIG (reference sequence). CDR3 in amino acids: CAWSDPRTGRSNTEAFF. The CDR3 DNA reads TGTGCCTGGAGTGACCCGCGGACAGGGAGGTCGAACACTGAAGCTTTCTTT.

In its sample, this clone was seen once. V gene TRBV2 combines with J gene TRBJ2-7; a weak D match, TRBD1 (8 bases). With 4 bases removed from V and 2 bases from J, the gap between germline ends came to 18 bases. Germline CDR1 reads SNHLY; CDR2 reads FYNNEI. The CDR3 runs 16 residues. CDR3 sequence (DNA): TGTGCCAGCAGTGGGCCGGGGGGACAGGTGACCTACGAGCAGTACTTC. Its translation is CASSGPGGQVTYEQYF.

V is TRBV5-6 and J is TRBJ1-1; D is undetermined. The CDR3 consists of 14 residues. Deletions cut 4 bases from V and 5 bases from J, with 15 bases between. Germline CDR1 SGHDT, CDR2 YYEEEE. Here the CDR3 DNA reads TGTGCCAGCAGCGCGCCGATCTATAGGACTGAAGCTTTCTTT. Translated, it gives CASSAPIYRTEAFF.

The V call is TRBV28, the J call TRBJ2-6, with D tentatively TRBD1 (6 bases). Trimming stripped 5 bases from V and 2 bases from J, with 16 bases between. CDR1 and CDR2 (germline): MDHEN, SYDVKM. The CDR3 contains 17 residues. The CDR3 sequence is CASSKRTGYPGANVLTF. The CDR3 region has the DNA TGTGCCAGCAGTAAAAGAACAGGGTATCCTGGGGCCAACGTCCTGACTTTC. The whole variable domain, filled in from reference TRBV28 and TRBJ2-6, reads DVKVTQSSRYLVKRTGEKVFLECVQDMDHENMFWYRQDPGLGLRLIYFSYDVKMKEKGDIPEGYSVSREKKERFSLILESASTNQTSMYLCASSKRTGYPGANVLTFGAGSRLTVL.

The sample holds many counts of this clone. The CDR3 DNA sequence: TGTGCCAGCAGCTCAGCGACAGGGGGCTCCAATCAGCCCCAGCATTTT. Translating it yields CASSSATGGSNQPQHF. The rearrangement links TRBV7-9 to TRBJ1-5; 10 bases are shared with TRBD1. The CDR3 extends over 16 amino acids. Germline CDR1 and CDR2: SEHNR and FQNEAQ (reference sequence). Trimming took 4 bases from V and 3 from J; bases not matched to a gene: 6.

This chain connects TRBV19 to TRBJ2-5; 10 nucleotides align to TRBD2. Germline CDR1 LNHDA, CDR2 SQIVND (reference sequence). This CDR3 has 18 residues. V gave up 4 bases and J gave up 2 bases; unmatched junction bases: 13. In nucleotides, the CDR3 is TGTGCCAGTAGTAGCGGGGCCCTCAGGACTAGCGGTCAAGAGACCCAGTACTTC. Amino acids: CASSSGALRTSGQETQYF.

The genes are TRBV19 and TRBJ1-2, with 9 bases aligning to TRBD1. Trimming at V came to 4 bases and at J to 6 bases, leaving 6 bases not matched to a gene. The CDR3 runs 14 residues. Germline CDR1 is LNHDA and CDR2 is SQIVND (reference sequence). CDR3 in amino acids: CASSKGQGQNGYTF. CDR3 DNA sequence: TGTGCCAGTAGTAAGGGACAGGGTCAGAATGGCTACACCTTC.

In nucleotides, the CDR3 is TGCGCCAGCAGTCAATCTTCTGGGCGGCCCGTTCAAGAGACCCAGTACTTC. It yields the protein CASSQSSGRPVQETQYF. This chain uses TRBV23-1 with TRBJ2-5; D is uncertain. Being an ORF, TRBV23-1 has a function that is uncertain. CDR3 length: 17 amino acids. Trimming left V 0 bases short and J 2 bases short, with 16 bases between.